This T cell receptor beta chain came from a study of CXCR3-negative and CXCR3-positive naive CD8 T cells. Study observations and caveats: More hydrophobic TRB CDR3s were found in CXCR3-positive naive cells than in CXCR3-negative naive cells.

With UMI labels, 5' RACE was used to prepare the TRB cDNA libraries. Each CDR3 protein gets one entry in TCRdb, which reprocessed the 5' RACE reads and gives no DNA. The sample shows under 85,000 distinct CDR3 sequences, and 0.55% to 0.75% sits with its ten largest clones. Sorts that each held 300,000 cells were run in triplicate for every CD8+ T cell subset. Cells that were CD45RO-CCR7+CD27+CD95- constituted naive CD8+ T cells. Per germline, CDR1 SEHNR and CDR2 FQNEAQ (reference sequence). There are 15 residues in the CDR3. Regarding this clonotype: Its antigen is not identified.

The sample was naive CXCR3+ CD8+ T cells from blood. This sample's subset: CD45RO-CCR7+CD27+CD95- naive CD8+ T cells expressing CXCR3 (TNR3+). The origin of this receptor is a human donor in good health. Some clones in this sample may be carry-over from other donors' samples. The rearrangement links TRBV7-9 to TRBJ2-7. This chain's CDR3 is CASSLGSGSPYEQYF.